The 16 T cell receptor beta chains below all came from one sample that was sequenced in a study of PD-L1 blockade in urothelial cancer. The time point is: pretreatment peripheral blood. TCRdb keeps only in-frame clones here, not all; method: immunoSEQ multiplex PCR. This table holds approximately 56,000 clones, 65% to 90% found once. Sequenced here: PBMCs, sampled around atezolizumab (anti-PD-L1) treatment. The receptor source for this set is a man between 70 and 80 years old with urothelial cancer.

The V and J genes are TRBV6-5 and TRBJ2-5; no clear D. There are 13 residues in the CDR3. V was pared by 6 bases and J by 0 bases, with 8 bases between. Germline V gene sequence: CDR1 MNHEY, CDR2 SVGAGI. The CDR3 DNA reads as TGTGCCAGCAGCCGCCGGGACCAAGAGACCCAGTACTTC. It yields the protein CASSRRDQETQYF.

The chain combines TRBV6-1 with TRBJ1-4; 12 bases match TRBD1. The CDR3 has 15 residues. Germline CDR1 MNHNS, CDR2 SASEGT. Unmatched junction bases numbered 1, after V lost 8 bases and J lost 0 bases. The DNA for the CDR3 is TGTGCCAGCGGGACAGGGGGCTCAACTAATGAAAAACTGTTTTTT. Translated, it gives CASGTGGSTNEKLFF.

The V and J genes are TRBV6-6 and TRBJ1-5; the match to TRBD1 covers 7 bases. Germline assignment: CDR1 MNHNY and CDR2 SVGAGI (reference sequence). This CDR3 comprises 15 residues. After removal of 5 bases from V and 3 bases from J, the junction contained 7 bases not matched to a gene. The CDR3 sequence is CASSPGTAFNQPQHF. The CDR3 DNA is TGTGCCAGCAGTCCCGGGACAGCTTTCAATCAGCCCCAGCATTTT.

The chain recombines TRBV5-6 with TRBJ2-7, with 9 bases identical to TRBD1. V lost 0 bases to trimming and J lost 1 base; unmatched junction nucleotides: 2. The CDR3 extends over 15 amino acids. Germline CDR1 and CDR2: SGHDT and YYEEEE. Here the CDR3 reads CASSLGDRVSYEQYF. For the CDR3, the DNA is TGTGCCAGCAGCTTGGGGGACAGGGTGTCCTACGAGCAGTACTTC.

This sequence joins TRBV11-2 and TRBJ2-1, with TRBD2 identical over 9 bases. The CDR3 loop spans 16 amino acids. V shed 0 bases, J shed 9 bases, and the junction held 9 bases outside the gene matches. Germline loops: CDR1 SGHAT, CDR2 FQNNGV. The CDR3 bases are TGTGCCAGCAGCTTAGATTGGGCGGGAGGGCCGGGTGAGCAGTTCTTC. Amino acids: CASSLDWAGGPGEQFF.

The chain links TRBV4-1 to TRBJ1-2, with D perhaps matching TRBD1 (6 bases). Germline lookup yields CDR1 MGHRA and CDR2 YSYEKL. Trimming removed 1 base from V and 5 bases from J, with 17 bases in between. There are 16 residues in the CDR3. CDR3 DNA sequence: TGCGCCAGCAGCCAAGCCCTGGACAGAACGGATTATGGCTACACCTTC. The encoded protein is CASSQALDRTDYGYTF.

The chain joins TRBV25-1 to TRBJ1-2; a weak D match, TRBD1 (5 bases). Trimming took off 2 bases at V and 4 bases at J, with 11 bases between the two ends. The CDR3 length is 14 residues. The germline gives CDR1 MGHDK, CDR2 SYGVNS. The CDR3 nucleotides read TGTGCCAGCAGTGAAGGTCAGGGATCCTATGGCTACACCTTC. Protein product: CASSEGQGSYGYTF.

This clone was counted ten times or more. The chain employs TRBV5-8 and TRBJ2-7; weak D call: TRBD2 (7 bases). This CDR3 comprises 16 residues. Germline CDR1 reads SGHTS; CDR2 reads YDEGEE. Deletions cut 1 base from V and 6 bases from J, with 20 bases between. The CDR3 reads CASSLWGLGGQSEQYF. As DNA, the CDR3 is TGTGCCAGCAGCTTGTGGGGGTTGGGGGGGCAGAGCGAGCAGTACTTC. Looking up the rest from reference TRBV5-8 and TRBJ2-7 gives the full variable domain: EAGVTQSPTHLIKTRGQQATLRCSPISGHTSVYWYQQALGLGLQFLLWYDEGEERNRGNFPPRFSGRQFPNYSSELNVNALELEDSALYLCASSLWGLGGQSEQYFGPGTRLTVT.

V and J are TRBV5-1 and TRBJ2-3; D is perhaps TRBD1 (5 bases). The CDR3 is 16 amino acids. The V gene's germline CDR1 is SGHRS and CDR2 YFSETQ. V dropped 1 base and J dropped 1 base, with 13 bases sitting between them. CDR3 amino acids: CASSLLGLSGTDTQYF. The CDR3 DNA sequence: TGCGCCAGCAGCTTGTTGGGGCTCTCAGGCACAGATACGCAGTATTTT.

This chain joins TRBV11-2 and TRBJ2-2; no definite D call. This CDR3 comprises 12 residues. The germline V gene has CDR1 SGHAT and CDR2 FQNNGV. The V and J ends lost 4 bases and 5 bases respectively, with 5 bases between them. CDR3 nucleotide sequence: TGTGCCAGCAGCTCCAGAACCGGGGAGCTGTTTTTT. Encoded protein: CASSSRTGELFF.

A few counts support this clone. The gene calls are TRBV10-2 and TRBJ2-5; 8 nucleotides agree with TRBD2. Germline V gene lookup returns CDR1 WSHSY and CDR2 SAAADI. CDR3 length equals 12 residues. The ends lost 8 bases at V and 1 base at J; junction bases unmatched: 0. The CDR3 coding sequence is TGCGCCAGCGCGGGGGGCCAAGAGACCCAGTACTTC. Its protein product is CASAGGQETQYF.

As for this clone: The identical CDR3 is also encoded by other nucleotide sequences in the sample. The chain couples TRBV9 to TRBJ2-2; D gene ambiguous. V was cut by 2 bases and J by 1 base, with 6 bases left in between. Germline V CDR1 and CDR2: SGDLS, YYNGEE. This CDR3 contains 14 residues. Written as DNA, the CDR3 is TGTGCCAGCAGCGTTAGTGGGAACACCGGGGAGCTGTTTTTT. The encoded protein is CASSVSGNTGELFF. The entire variable domain, with the rest obtained from reference TRBV9 and TRBJ2-2, is as follows: DSGVTQTPKHLITATGQRVTLRCSPRSGDLSVYWYQQSLDQGLQFLIQYYNGEERAKGNILERFSAQQFPDLHSELNLSSLELGDSALYFCASSVSGNTGELFFGEGSRLTVL.

V usage is TRBV30 and J usage is TRBJ2-2; 7 bases align to TRBD2. V lost 3 bases and J lost 4; bases outside the gene matches: 5. Germline V gives CDR1 GTSNPN, CDR2 SVGIG (reference sequence). The CDR3 totals 14 residues. CDR3 sequence: CAWRGRAGTGELFF. The CDR3 DNA sequence: TGTGCCTGGAGGGGGAGGGCGGGCACCGGGGAGCTGTTTTTT.

The V call is TRBV4-1, the J call TRBJ2-2, with 12 bases identical to TRBD2. CDR3 length equals 17 residues. Trimming took 0 bases from V and 6 from J; bases not matched to a gene: 5. Per germline, CDR1 MGHRA and CDR2 YSYEKL. CDR3 sequence (DNA): TGCGCCAGCAGCCAAGACGGCCTAGCGGGAGGGCCCGGGGAGCTGTTTTTT. Its protein product is CASSQDGLAGGPGELFF.

The gene calls are TRBV6-1 and TRBJ1-2; a possible D gene is TRBD1 (6 bases). The length of the CDR3 is 18 residues. Germline values: CDR1 MNHNS, CDR2 SASEGT. Trimming shortened V by 2 bases and J by 4 bases, and 23 bases separated the two germline ends. CDR3 in amino acids: CASSETDRPPGFFYGYTF. The CDR3 DNA reads as TGTGCCAGCAGTGAAACCGACAGGCCCCCGGGGTTTTTCTATGGCTACACCTTC.

The gene calls are TRBV25-1 and TRBJ2-3; D possibly corresponds to TRBD1 (5 bases). Germline V CDR1 and CDR2: MGHDK, SYGVNS. The CDR3 is made up of 13 amino acids. V gave up 7 bases and J gave up 0 bases, with 8 bases separating them. The CDR3 sequence: CASKTASTDTQYF. For the CDR3, the DNA is TGTGCCAGCAAGACAGCTAGCACAGATACGCAGTATTTT.